This TCR beta chain was identified during a study of chemoradiotherapy in HPV16-positive cancers. There are 14 residues in the CDR3. From germline, CDR1 is MNHEY and CDR2 SMNVEV (reference sequence). With 6 bases removed from V and 9 bases from J, the gap between germline ends came to 15 bases. Findings of the study overall: During treatment, candidate HPV-specific clones and E7-related motifs expanded in tumor. In HPV16-positive patients, HPV-responsive T-cell expansion tracked better recurrence-free survival. HPV-specific T cells were functionally defined from only two HPV16-positive patients.

Generated by immunoSEQ multiplex PCR, the TCRdb table keeps only in-frame clones and is missing some. Among about 33,000 clones listed, about 88% were seen once. Points on this clone: Its specificity is unknown.

This TCR was recovered from a human donor with HPV-associated anogenital cancer. The starting material was blood, obtained from a patient who underwent chemoradiotherapy. This rearrangement joins TRBV27 to TRBJ1-6; possibly TRBD1 for D (5 bases). The CDR3 loop is CASRIDSPSSPLHF. The CDR3 DNA reads TGTGCCAGCAGGATAGACAGCCCTAGTTCACCCCTCCACTTT.